The entry below gives a single T cell receptor beta chain sequence along with its context. This CDR3 spans 18 amino acids. Germline CDR1 LNHDA, CDR2 SQIVND (reference sequence). The V and J ends lost 6 bases and 2 bases, in that order; junction bases with no gene match: 10. The data were taken from a study of blood T cell repertoires in COVID-19. Study details: T cells, B-cell-depleted T cells, or PBMCs provided the cDNA or gDNA that served as material.

Only in-frame clones appear in the TCRdb table, and some are missing; sequencing was by immunoSEQ multiplex PCR. Here the sample spans a few hundred thousand clones, roughly 90% being singletons. Residents of about 25 US areas, aged roughly 18 to 90 years, made up the participants. Clinical history as reported by participants underpinned cohort assignment. This TCR was recovered from a woman aged 25 to 39 who had recovered from COVID-19. Sequencing input: PBMCs or T cells enriched from blood (not recorded which). The chain joins TRBV19 to TRBJ2-3, with 14 bases fitting TRBD2. The CDR3: CASSRTGTSGGFTDTQYF. Written as DNA, the CDR3 is TGTGCCAGTAGCCGAACCGGGACTAGCGGGGGCTTCACAGATACGCAGTATTTT.